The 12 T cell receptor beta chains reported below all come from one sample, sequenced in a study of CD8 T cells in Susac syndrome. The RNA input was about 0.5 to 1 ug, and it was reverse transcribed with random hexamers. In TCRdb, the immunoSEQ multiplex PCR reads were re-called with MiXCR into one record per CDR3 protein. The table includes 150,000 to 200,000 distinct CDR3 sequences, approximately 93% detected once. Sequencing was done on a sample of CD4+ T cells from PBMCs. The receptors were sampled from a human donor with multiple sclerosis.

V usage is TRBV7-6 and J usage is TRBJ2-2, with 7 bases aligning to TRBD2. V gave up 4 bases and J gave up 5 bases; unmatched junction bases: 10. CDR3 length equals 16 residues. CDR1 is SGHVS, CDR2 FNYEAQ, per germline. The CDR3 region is CASSSRGGRATGELFF. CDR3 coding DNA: TGTGCCAGCAGCTCCCGTGGAGGGAGGGCTACCGGGGAGCTGTTTTTT.

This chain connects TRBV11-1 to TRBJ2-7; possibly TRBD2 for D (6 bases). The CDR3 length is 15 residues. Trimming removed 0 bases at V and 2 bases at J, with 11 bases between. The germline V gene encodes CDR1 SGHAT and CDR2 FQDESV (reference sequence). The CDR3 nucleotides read TGTGCCAGCAGCTTAGCCGGGAGACAAACCTACGAGCAGTACTTC. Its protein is CASSLAGRQTYEQYF.

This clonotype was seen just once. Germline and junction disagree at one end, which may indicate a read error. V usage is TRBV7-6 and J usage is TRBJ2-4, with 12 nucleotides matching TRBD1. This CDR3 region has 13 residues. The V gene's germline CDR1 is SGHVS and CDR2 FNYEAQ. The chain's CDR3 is CASSLGTGGALDF. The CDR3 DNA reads TGTGCCAGCAGCTTGGGGACAGGGGGCGCATTGGACTTC.

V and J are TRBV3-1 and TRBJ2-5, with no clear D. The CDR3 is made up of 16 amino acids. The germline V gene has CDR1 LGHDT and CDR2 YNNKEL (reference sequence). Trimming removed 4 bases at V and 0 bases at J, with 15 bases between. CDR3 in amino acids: CASSPRAAGYQETQYF. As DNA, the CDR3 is TGTGCCAGCAGCCCCCGGGCGGCTGGGTACCAAGAGACCCAGTACTTC.

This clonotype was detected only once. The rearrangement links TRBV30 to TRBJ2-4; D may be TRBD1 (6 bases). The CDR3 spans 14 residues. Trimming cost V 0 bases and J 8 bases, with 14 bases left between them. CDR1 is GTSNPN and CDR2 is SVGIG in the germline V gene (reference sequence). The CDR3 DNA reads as TGTGCCTGGAGTGTACAGGGCAATTCATACATTCAGTACTTC. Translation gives CAWSVQGNSYIQYF.

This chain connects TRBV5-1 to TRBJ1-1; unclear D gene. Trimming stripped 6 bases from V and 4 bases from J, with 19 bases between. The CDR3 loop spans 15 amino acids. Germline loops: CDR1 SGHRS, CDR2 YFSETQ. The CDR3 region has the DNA TGCGCCAGCAAGTTGGGGTCCCTTGCTAGCACTGAAGCTTTCTTT. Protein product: CASKLGSLASTEAFF.

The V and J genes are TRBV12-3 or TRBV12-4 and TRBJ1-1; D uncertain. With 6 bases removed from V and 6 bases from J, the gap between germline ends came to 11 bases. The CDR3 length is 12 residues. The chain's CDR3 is CASSLRPSEAFF. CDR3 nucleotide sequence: TGTGCCAGCAGCCTCCGGCCGTCTGAAGCTTTCTTT.

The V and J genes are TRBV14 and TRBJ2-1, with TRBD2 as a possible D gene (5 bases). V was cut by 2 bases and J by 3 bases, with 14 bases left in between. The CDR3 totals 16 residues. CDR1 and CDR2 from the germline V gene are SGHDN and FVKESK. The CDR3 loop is CASSQPRTRDYNEQFF. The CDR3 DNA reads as TGTGCCAGCAGCCAACCTAGGACCCGGGACTACAATGAGCAGTTCTTC.

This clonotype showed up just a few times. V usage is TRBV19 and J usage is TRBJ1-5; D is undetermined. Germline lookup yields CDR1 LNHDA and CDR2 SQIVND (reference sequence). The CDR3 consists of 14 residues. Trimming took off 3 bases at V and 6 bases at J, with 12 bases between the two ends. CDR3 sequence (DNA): TGTGCCAGTAGTATTGTGGAGGGCGGTCAGCCCCAGCATTTT. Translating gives CASSIVEGGQPQHF.

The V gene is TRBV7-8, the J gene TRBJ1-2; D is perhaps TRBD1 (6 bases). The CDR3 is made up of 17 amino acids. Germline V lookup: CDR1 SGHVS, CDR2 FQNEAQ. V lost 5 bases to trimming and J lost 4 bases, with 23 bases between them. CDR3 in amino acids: CASSQAITQGLGYGYTF. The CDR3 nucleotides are TGTGCCAGCAGCCAGGCGATCACACAGGGACTGGGCTATGGCTACACCTTC.

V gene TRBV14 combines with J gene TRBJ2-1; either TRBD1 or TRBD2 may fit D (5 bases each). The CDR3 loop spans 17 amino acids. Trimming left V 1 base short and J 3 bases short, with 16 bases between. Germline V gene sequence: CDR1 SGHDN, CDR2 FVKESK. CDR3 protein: CASSQVGPPTNYNEQFF. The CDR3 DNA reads TGTGCCAGCAGCCAAGTGGGACCCCCAACGAACTACAATGAGCAGTTCTTC.

CDR3 nucleotide sequence: TGTGCCAGCAGCCTCTGGACTCCCTACAATGAGCAGTTCTTC. Residues: CASSLWTPYNEQFF. This rearrangement joins TRBV6-5 to TRBJ2-1, with D maybe TRBD2 (5 bases). In germline, CDR1 is MNHEY, CDR2 SVGAGI. The CDR3 loop spans 14 amino acids. V shed 6 bases and J shed 2 bases, with 11 bases lying between them.